The sequence of this T cell receptor (beta chain) was determined in a study of T cell responses to AZD1222 COVID-19 vaccine. Study-wide background: Both about-4-week and about-12-week second-dose recipients were combined.

Notes on the study in general: Repertoire sampling happened only post peak T cell response. White British people made up most donors, females outnumbered males, and clonal diversity was possibly underestimated. Per reports, nearly half of all spike-specific TCRs target regions that are unmutated in variants.

The CDR3 runs 14 residues. V was clipped by 2 bases and J by 4 bases, with 9 bases between them. Germline CDR1 and CDR2: SGHTA and FQGNSA. Method: immunoSEQ multiplex PCR; TCRdb's copy keeps in-frame clones and lacks some. The sample includes about 100,000 clones, 87% of them seen just once. About this clone: Its cognate antigen is unknown.

The sample here was peripheral blood, taken on day 0 of AZD1222 vaccination. The TCR sequence derives from an adult in good health. The chain recombines TRBV7-2 with TRBJ1-3; possible D gene TRBD1, 5 bases. The CDR3 sequence is CASSLMTAGNTIYF. The CDR3 coding sequence is TGTGCCAGCAGCTTAATGACAGCCGGAAACACCATATATTTT. Together with reference TRBV7-2 and TRBJ1-3, the CDR3 gives the full variable domain: GAGVSQSPSNKVTEKGKDVELRCDPISGHTALYWYRQSLGQGLEFLIYFQGNSAPDKSGLPSDRFSAERTGGSVSTLTIQRTQQEDSAVYLCASSLMTAGNTIYFGEGSWLTVV.